One and the same sample provided the 20 T cell receptor beta chains below, sequenced in a study of T cells expressing NK-cell markers. TCRdb reprocessed the 5' RACE reads, keeping one entry per CDR3 protein, no DNA. The sample table sets out some 600,000 distinct CDR3 sequences. The source material was blood T cells: a sorted CD56 or NKG2C T cell subset, CD4+ or CD8+ T cells, or bulk PBMC T cells (not recorded which). Receptor source: a man aged 18 to 30 in good health.

The rearrangement joins TRBV7-6 to TRBJ2-7; the D call of TRBD1 rests on TCRdb alone, since no DNA is present to check it. The CDR3 totals 13 residues. From germline, CDR1 is SGHVS and CDR2 FNYEAQ. CDR3 amino acids: CASSSQGPDEQYF.

V is TRBV7-2 and J is TRBJ2-7; TCRdb proposes TRBD1, but this gene call is untestable without DNA. Germline V lookup: CDR1 SGHTA, CDR2 FQGNSA. The CDR3 has 13 residues. The chain's CDR3 is CASSWTGSSEQYF.

The chain has TRBV27 and TRBJ2-3; checking the TCRdb D call of TRBD1 is not possible without DNA. Germline lookup yields CDR1 MNHEY and CDR2 SMNVEV (reference sequence). The CDR3 consists of 17 residues. CDR3 sequence: CASSLYGQGVDADTQYF.

The chain has TRBV10-3 and TRBJ2-3; the D gene TCRdb calls, TRBD1, cannot be checked with no DNA. Germline CDR1 reads ENHRY; CDR2 reads SYGVKD. This CDR3 region has 15 residues. The CDR3 is CAISDPGHSTDTQYF.

V and J are TRBV20-1 and TRBJ2-2; TCRdb designates TRBD1, a call that cannot be tested without DNA. This CDR3 is 15 amino acids long. The germline V gene has CDR1 DFQATT and CDR2 SNEGSKA (reference sequence). The CDR3 loop reads CSARDSLRGPGELFF.

V gene TRBV2 combines with J gene TRBJ2-3. In germline, CDR1 is SNHLY, CDR2 FYNNEI. The CDR3 extends over 12 amino acids. CDR3 residues: CATRTGTDTQYF.

This chain joins TRBV6-2 or TRBV6-3 and TRBJ1-1; TCRdb names TRBD1, which stays unverified in the absence of DNA. The CDR3 is made up of 16 amino acids. Germline CDR1 reads MNHEY; CDR2 reads SVGEGT. The CDR3 region is CASSYSFGQLNTEAFF.

The chain is built from TRBV12-3 or TRBV12-4 and TRBJ1-1; TCRdb's D call of TRBD1 is untestable without DNA. The CDR3 totals 15 residues. This CDR3 is CASSPKGQWGTEAFF.

J is TRBJ2-2 and V is TRBV27; there is no DNA to check the TCRdb D call of TRBD1. The CDR3 spans 15 residues. The germline gives CDR1 MNHEY, CDR2 SMNVEV (reference sequence). The CDR3 spells CASSGTETNTGELFF.

The chain uses TRBV25-1 and TRBJ2-1; TCRdb reports TRBD1, a call that lacks DNA to check it against. CDR1 and CDR2 from the germline V gene are MGHDK and SYGVNS. The CDR3 length is 16 residues. The CDR3 spells CASSSHRDRADNEQFF.

V usage is TRBV7-8 and J usage is TRBJ2-3; TCRdb returns TRBD2, unconfirmable since there is no DNA. CDR3 size: 14 residues. The germline V gene has CDR1 SGHVS and CDR2 FQNEAQ. The CDR3 protein is CASRRIAGADTQYF.

The rearrangement joins TRBV4-3 to TRBJ2-7; as DNA is missing, the TRBD2 call by TCRdb cannot be tested. The germline CDR1 and CDR2 sequences are LGHNA and YSLEER. CDR3 length: 16 amino acids. This CDR3 reads CASSREREGPLGEQYF.

The chain recombines TRBV5-1 with TRBJ2-1; lacking DNA, the TRBD2 call made by TCRdb goes unchecked. This CDR3 is built from 16 residues. Germline V gene sequence: CDR1 SGHRS, CDR2 YFSETQ. CDR3 in amino acids: CASSSPRASGGNEQFF.

This chain joins TRBV9 and TRBJ1-1; no DNA is available, so the TRBD1 call from TCRdb remains unchecked. The CDR3 runs 16 residues. The germline V gene encodes CDR1 SGDLS and CDR2 YYNGEE. Here the CDR3 reads CASSVYGGRRDTEAFF.

CDR3 region: CASSDSPGTNEKLFF. The V call is TRBV2, the J call TRBJ1-4; TCRdb reports TRBD1, a call that lacks DNA to check it against. CDR1 is SNHLY, CDR2 FYNNEI, per germline. The CDR3 totals 15 residues.

This sequence joins TRBV5-1 and TRBJ1-2; TCRdb names TRBD1, which stays unverified in the absence of DNA. There are 15 residues in the CDR3. Germline values: CDR1 SGHRS, CDR2 YFSETQ. CDR3 loop: CASSETGGHDYGYTF.

The genes are TRBV12-3 or TRBV12-4 and TRBJ1-2; lacking DNA, the TRBD1 call made by TCRdb goes unchecked. The CDR3 totals 15 residues. The CDR3 spells CASSFAGDRGYGYTF.

The genes are TRBV9 and TRBJ2-7; lacking DNA, the TRBD2 call made by TCRdb goes unchecked. The CDR3 is 18 amino acids. CDR1 SGDLS and CDR2 YYNGEE come from the germline V gene. This CDR3 is CASSPGLAGDRLHYEQYF.

V gene TRBV20-1 combines with J gene TRBJ1-5. The CDR3 sequence is 13 residues long. Germline assignment: CDR1 DFQATT and CDR2 SNEGSKA (reference sequence). CDR3: CSARWQLNQPQHF.

The V gene is TRBV4-1, the J gene TRBJ2-1; TCRdb outputs TRBD2, but without DNA this stays unchecked. From germline, CDR1 is MGHRA and CDR2 YSYEKL. This CDR3 is 15 amino acids long. The CDR3 loop reads CASSIGLAVADEQFF.